The T cell receptor beta chain described here comes from a study of T cells in localized non-small cell lung cancer. The sample holds one count of this clone. CDR3 length equals 17 residues. Per germline, CDR1 MNHNS and CDR2 SASEGT. The V end lost 2 bases, the J end lost 0 bases, and 14 bases lay between the germline ends. Data came from immunoSEQ multiplex PCR; TCRdb stores just in-frame clones and leaves some out. The sample carries about 70,000 clones, 86% recorded once. This clonotype was sampled from a male donor aged 60 or over with stage III squamous cell lung carcinoma. The source was peripheral blood, collected before any cancer treatment. The J gene is TRBJ1-3, the V gene TRBV6-1, with a possible D match to TRBD1 (5 bases). The CDR3 bases are TGTGCCAGCAGTGAACTGCAGGGAGCCAGCTCTGGAAACACCATATATTTT. Amino acids: CASSELQGASSGNTIYF.